This TCR beta chain was obtained from a study of T cell responses to AZD1222 COVID-19 vaccine. Study-level background: Second-dose intervals of approximately 4 or approximately 12 weeks were pooled.

Produced via immunoSEQ multiplex PCR; TCRdb's table is partial and in-frame only. This sample has approximately 160,000 clones, with about 91% found just once. With 6 bases removed from V and 3 bases from J, the gap between germline ends came to 14 bases. Per the germline V gene, CDR1 is KGHSH and CDR2 is LQKENI. The CDR3 contains 14 residues. The sequences come from peripheral blood, collected on day 0 of AZD1222 vaccination. The rearrangement joins TRBV18 to TRBJ1-1; D is ambiguous. This receptor was identified in an adult in good health. The CDR3 coding sequence is TGTGCCAGCTCCCCAGAGGACGGATACACTGAAGCTTTCTTT. This encodes CASSPEDGYTEAFF.